This T cell receptor (beta chain) was identified during a study of regulatory T cells in long-lasting Graves disease. In the study overall: Under 3 months of antithyroid drugs had been taken by newly diagnosed Graves' patients.

CDR3-region Arm-PCR and iRepertoire HTBI primers produced the TCR beta libraries. TCRdb itself ran the multiplex PCR reads through MiXCR, one entry per CDR3 protein. Seen here are about 470,000 distinct CDR3 sequences, more than 12% observed once, and the top ten hold 16%. The time point here: newly diagnosed GD, antithyroid drugs for less than 3 months. TCR sequences were obtained from RNA taken from PBMCs. J lost 5 bases, V lost 6 bases, and 6 bases had no gene match. The CDR3 runs to 14 residues. Germline V gene lookup returns CDR1 SGHTA and CDR2 FQGNSA. These data are also associated with another study on T cells in Graves' hyperthyroidism and ophthalmopathy. That paper adds: Peripheral blood also featured most of the thyroid clonotypes expanded above 0.001.

The origin of this receptor is a woman in her thirties with Graves disease. The source material was peripheral blood mononuclear cells (PBMCs), sampled at new diagnosis, from a patient treated with antithyroid drugs. The chain employs TRBV7-2 and TRBJ1-1; 10 bases map to TRBD1. The CDR3 nucleotides are TGTGCCAGCAGGGCCCGGACAGGGGGGACTGAAGCTTTCTTT. Encoded protein: CASRARTGGTEAFF.